The text below deals with one TCR beta chain. Possible read error: a much larger clone is one base away. The data were taken from a study of tumor-infiltrating lymphocytes in primary liver carcinoma. RNA was extracted from whole blood without cell sorting, alongside germline DNA. Patients were treatment-naive with chronic HBV infection. Investigators obtained four milliliters of peripheral blood ahead of surgery. The template, around 520 ng total RNA, yielded TCR beta cDNA made with a constant-region primer. Three nested multiplex PCR rounds of slightly modified ARM-PCR generated TCR beta libraries. One entry per CDR3 protein, called by TCRdb with MiXCR from the multiplex PCR reads. The table has fewer than 350,000 distinct CDR3 sequences, 65% seen once. The clonotype comes from a man aged 35-49 years with primary liver carcinoma and hepatitis B virus infection. What was sequenced was peripheral blood.

The CDR3 DNA reads TGTGTCAGCAGTGGGAAGAATGGAAACATTCAGTACTTC. Protein product: CVSSGKNGNIQYF. J is TRBJ2-4 and V is TRBV6-6, with unresolved D. Germline loops: CDR1 MNHNY, CDR2 SVGAGI (reference sequence). This CDR3 has 13 amino acids.